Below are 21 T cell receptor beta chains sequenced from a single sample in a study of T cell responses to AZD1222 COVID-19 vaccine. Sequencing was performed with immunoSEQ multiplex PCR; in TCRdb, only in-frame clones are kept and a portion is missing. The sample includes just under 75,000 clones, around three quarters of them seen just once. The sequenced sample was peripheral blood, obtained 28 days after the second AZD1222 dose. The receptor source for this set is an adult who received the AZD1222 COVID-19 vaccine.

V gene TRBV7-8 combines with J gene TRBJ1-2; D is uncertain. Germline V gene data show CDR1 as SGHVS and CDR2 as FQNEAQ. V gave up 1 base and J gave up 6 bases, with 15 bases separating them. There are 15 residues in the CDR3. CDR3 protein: CASSLGFQAVDGYTF. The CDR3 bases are TGTGCCAGCAGCTTAGGTTTTCAGGCGGTCGATGGCTACACCTTC.

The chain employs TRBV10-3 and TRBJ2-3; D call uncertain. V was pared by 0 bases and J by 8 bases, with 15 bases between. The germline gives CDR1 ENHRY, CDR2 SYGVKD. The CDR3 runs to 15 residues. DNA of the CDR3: TGTGCCATCAGTGAGTCCGGTGCTGACGGTGGTACGCAGTATTTT. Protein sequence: CAISESGADGGTQYF.

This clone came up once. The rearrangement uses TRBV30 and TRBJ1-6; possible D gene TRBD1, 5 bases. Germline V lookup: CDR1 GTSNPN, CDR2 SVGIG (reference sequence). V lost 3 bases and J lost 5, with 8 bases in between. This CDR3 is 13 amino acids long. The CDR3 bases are TGTGCCTGGAGCACAGGCAATAATTCACCCCTCCACTTT. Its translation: CAWSTGNNSPLHF.

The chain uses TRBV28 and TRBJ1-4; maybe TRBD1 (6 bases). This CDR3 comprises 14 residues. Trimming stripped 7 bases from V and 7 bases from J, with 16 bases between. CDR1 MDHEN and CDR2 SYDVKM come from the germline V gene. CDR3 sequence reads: CASKAPAGAEKLFF. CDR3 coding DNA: TGTGCCAGCAAAGCCCCGGCGGGGGCTGAAAAACTGTTTTTT.

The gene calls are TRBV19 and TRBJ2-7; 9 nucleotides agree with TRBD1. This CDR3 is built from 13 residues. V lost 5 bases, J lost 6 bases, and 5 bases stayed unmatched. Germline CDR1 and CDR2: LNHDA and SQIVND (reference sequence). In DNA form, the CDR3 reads TGTGCCAGTAGTTGGGACAGGGCGGGCGAGCAGTACTTC. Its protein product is CASSWDRAGEQYF.

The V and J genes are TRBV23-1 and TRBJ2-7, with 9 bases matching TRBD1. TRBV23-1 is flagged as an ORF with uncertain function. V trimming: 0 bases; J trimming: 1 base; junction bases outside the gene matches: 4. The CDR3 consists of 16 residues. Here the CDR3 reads CASSQSGTGSSYEQYF. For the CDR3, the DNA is TGCGCCAGCAGTCAATCAGGGACAGGGAGTTCCTACGAGCAGTACTTC.

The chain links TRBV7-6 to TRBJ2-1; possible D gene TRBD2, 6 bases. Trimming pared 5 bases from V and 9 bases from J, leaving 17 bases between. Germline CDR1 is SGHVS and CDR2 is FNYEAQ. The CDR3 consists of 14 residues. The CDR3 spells CASSPQGGLSEQFF. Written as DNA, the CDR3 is TGTGCCAGCAGCCCTCAGGGAGGTCTTAGTGAGCAGTTCTTC.

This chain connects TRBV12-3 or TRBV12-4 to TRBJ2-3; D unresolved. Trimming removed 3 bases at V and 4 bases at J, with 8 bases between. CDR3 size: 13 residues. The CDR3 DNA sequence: TGTGCCAGCAGTTTGCTATCGTCAGATACGCAGTATTTT. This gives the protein CASSLLSSDTQYF.

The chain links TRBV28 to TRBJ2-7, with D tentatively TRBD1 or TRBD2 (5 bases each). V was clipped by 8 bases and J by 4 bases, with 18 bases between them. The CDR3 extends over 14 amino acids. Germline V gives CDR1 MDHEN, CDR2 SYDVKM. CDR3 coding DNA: TGTGCCAGCGCCTACGGGACGGAAACTTACGAGCAGTACTTC. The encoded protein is CASAYGTETYEQYF.

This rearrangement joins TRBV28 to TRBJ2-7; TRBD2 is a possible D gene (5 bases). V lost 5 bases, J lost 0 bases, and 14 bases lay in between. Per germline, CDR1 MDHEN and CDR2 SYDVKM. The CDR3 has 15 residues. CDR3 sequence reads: CASSAPTGISYEQYF. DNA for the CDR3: TGTGCCAGCAGTGCCCCTACGGGGATCTCCTACGAGCAGTACTTC.

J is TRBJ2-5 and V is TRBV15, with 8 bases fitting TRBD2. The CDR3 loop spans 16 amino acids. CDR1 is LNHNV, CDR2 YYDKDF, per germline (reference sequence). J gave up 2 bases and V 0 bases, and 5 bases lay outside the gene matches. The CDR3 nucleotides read TGTGCCACCAGCAGAGAAGGAGGGACTAGTCAAGAGACCCAGTACTTC. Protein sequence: CATSREGGTSQETQYF. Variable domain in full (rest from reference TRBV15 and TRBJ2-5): DAMVIQNPRYQVTQFGKPVTLSCSQTLNHNVMYWYQQKSSQAPKLLFHYYDKDFNNEADTPDNFQSRRPNTSFCFLDIRSPGLGDTAMYLCATSREGGTSQETQYFGPGTRLLVL.

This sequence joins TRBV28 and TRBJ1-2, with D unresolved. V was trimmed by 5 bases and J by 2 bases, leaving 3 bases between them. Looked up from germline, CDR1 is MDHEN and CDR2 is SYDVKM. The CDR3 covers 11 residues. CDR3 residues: CASSVNYGYTF. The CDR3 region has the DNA TGTGCCAGCAGTGTCAACTATGGCTACACCTTC.

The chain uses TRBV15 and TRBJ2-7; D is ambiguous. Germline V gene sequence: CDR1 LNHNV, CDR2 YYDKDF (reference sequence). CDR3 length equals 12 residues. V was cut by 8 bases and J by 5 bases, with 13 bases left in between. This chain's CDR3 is CATATGRHEQYF. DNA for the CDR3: TGTGCCACCGCAACCGGGCGCCACGAGCAGTACTTC.

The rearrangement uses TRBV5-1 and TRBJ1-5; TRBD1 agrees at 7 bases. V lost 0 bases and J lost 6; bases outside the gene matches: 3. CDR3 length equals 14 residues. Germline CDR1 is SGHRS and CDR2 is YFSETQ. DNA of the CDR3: TGCGCCAGCAGCTTGGACAGGGGAGGTCAGCCCCAGCATTTT. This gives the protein CASSLDRGGQPQHF.

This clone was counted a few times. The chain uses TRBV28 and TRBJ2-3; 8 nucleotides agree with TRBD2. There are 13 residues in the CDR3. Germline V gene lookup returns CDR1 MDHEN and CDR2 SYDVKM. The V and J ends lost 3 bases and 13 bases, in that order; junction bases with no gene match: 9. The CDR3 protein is CASSFGRRGEKYF. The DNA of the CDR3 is TGTGCCAGCAGTTTTGGTCGGCGGGGGGAAAAGTATTTT.

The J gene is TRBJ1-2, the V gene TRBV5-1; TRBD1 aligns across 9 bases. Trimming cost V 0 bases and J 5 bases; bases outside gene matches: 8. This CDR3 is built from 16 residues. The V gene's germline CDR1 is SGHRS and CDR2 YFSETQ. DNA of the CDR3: TGCGCCAGCAGCTTGGGGATCACAGGGGGCGGATATGGCTACACCTTC. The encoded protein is CASSLGITGGGYGYTF.

CDR3 sequence reads: CASSEALRTSGKQFF. In nucleotides, the CDR3 is TGTGCCAGCAGTGAAGCGCTTCGGACTAGCGGAAAACAGTTCTTC. The chain recombines TRBV2 with TRBJ2-1; 10 positions agree with TRBD2. The CDR3 contains 15 residues. V gave up 0 bases and J gave up 13 bases; unmatched junction bases: 9. Germline V CDR1 and CDR2: SNHLY, FYNNEI.

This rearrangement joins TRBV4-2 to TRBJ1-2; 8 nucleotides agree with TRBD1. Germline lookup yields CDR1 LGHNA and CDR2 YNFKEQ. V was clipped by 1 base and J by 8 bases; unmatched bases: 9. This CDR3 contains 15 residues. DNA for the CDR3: TGTGCCAGCAGCCAAGGTCTCGGACAGGGATACGGCTACACCTTC. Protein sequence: CASSQGLGQGYGYTF.

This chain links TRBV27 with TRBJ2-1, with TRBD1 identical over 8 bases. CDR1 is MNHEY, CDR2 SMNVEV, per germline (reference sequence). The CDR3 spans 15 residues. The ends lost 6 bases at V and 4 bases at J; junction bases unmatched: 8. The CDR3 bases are TGTGCCAGCAGGGACAGGGCAGGGGTTTACAATGAGCAGTTCTTC. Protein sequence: CASRDRAGVYNEQFF.

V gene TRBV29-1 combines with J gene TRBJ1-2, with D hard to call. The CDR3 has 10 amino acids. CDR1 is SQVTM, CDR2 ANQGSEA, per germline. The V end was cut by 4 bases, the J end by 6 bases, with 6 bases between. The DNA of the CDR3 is TGCAGCGTTGGGCAGGATGGCTACACCTTC. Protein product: CSVGQDGYTF.

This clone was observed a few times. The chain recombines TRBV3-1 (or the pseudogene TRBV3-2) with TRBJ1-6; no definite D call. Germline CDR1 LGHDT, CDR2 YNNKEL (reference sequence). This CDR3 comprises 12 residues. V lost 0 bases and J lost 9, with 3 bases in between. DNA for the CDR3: TGTGCCAGCAGCCAAGAACCTTCACCCCTCCACTTT. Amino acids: CASSQEPSPLHF.